One TCR beta chain is described in this entry. As yet, its antigen is unknown. Looked up from germline, CDR1 is DFQATT and CDR2 is SNEGSKA (reference sequence). The CDR3 loop spans 12 amino acids. V lost 3 bases and J 5 bases, leaving 11 bases between the germline ends. This sample is drawn from a study of glioma-infiltrating T cells. Study observations and caveats: Very few CDR3 sequences were shared between tissue and blood. Above-expected tissue-blood divergence occurred in all gliomas, most in low-grade ones.

The iRepertoire nested amplicon-rescue multiplex PCR amplified TCR alpha and beta CDR3s from RNA. One-step reverse transcription and amplification started from approximately 100-400 ng of tissue mRNA or PBMC total RNA. From the multiplex PCR reads, TCRdb called clonotypes with MiXCR, one entry per CDR3 protein. The sample records more than 90,000 distinct CDR3 sequences, 40% being singletons. This receptor was taken from a human donor with low-grade glioma or glioblastoma, undergoing nonglioma brain surgery, or in good health (not recorded which). The sequenced sample consisted of glioma tissue, nonneoplastic brain tissue, or PBMCs (not recorded which). The chain joins TRBV20-1 to TRBJ2-7; perhaps TRBD1 as D (5 bases). The CDR3 region has the DNA TGCAGTGCTAGGGGGCAGCTACACGAGCAGTACTTC. As protein: CSARGQLHEQYF.